These 3 T cell receptor beta chains were sequenced from one sample in a study of T-cell memory formation after mild COVID-19. TCRdb recomputed calls from the 5' RACE reads with MiXCR, one row per CDR3 protein. This table has under 50,000 distinct CDR3 sequences, nearly 9.5% appearing once. Material for sequencing was PBMCs or a T cell subset sorted from them (not recorded which). The receptors originated from an adult woman who had mild COVID-19 (a few samples of this study predate the infection). Cell type and time point are not known.

This clonotype was recorded at least ten times. J is TRBJ2-7 and V is TRBV5-1, with D perhaps TRBD1 (6 bases). Germline-derived CDR1 and CDR2 are SGHRS and YFSETQ. V lost 4 bases to trimming and J lost 6 bases, with 11 bases between them. This CDR3 is built from 12 residues. The DNA for the CDR3 is TGCGCCAGCAGCGCCCAGGGGTTCGAGCAGTACTTC. This encodes CASSAQGFEQYF.

This clonotype was observed at least ten times. The rearrangement joins TRBV11-2 to TRBJ2-1; the D gene could be TRBD1 or TRBD2 (6 bases each). Germline loops: CDR1 SGHAT, CDR2 FQNNGV. The V and J ends lost 2 bases and 9 bases respectively, with 17 bases between them. This CDR3 has 15 amino acids. The CDR3 DNA sequence: TGTGCCAGCAGCTTAATCGGGCCCGGGGGCGCTGAGCAGTTCTTC. Protein product: CASSLIGPGGAEQFF.

This clonotype came up once. The chain couples TRBV2 to TRBJ2-2; D might be TRBD1 (5 bases). Germline CDR1 and CDR2: SNHLY and FYNNEI. Deletions cut 2 bases from V and 0 bases from J, with 7 bases between. The CDR3 is 15 amino acids. The CDR3 spells CASSEQGPNTGELFF. The CDR3, as DNA: TGTGCCAGCAGTGAACAGGGCCCGAACACCGGGGAGCTGTTTTTT.